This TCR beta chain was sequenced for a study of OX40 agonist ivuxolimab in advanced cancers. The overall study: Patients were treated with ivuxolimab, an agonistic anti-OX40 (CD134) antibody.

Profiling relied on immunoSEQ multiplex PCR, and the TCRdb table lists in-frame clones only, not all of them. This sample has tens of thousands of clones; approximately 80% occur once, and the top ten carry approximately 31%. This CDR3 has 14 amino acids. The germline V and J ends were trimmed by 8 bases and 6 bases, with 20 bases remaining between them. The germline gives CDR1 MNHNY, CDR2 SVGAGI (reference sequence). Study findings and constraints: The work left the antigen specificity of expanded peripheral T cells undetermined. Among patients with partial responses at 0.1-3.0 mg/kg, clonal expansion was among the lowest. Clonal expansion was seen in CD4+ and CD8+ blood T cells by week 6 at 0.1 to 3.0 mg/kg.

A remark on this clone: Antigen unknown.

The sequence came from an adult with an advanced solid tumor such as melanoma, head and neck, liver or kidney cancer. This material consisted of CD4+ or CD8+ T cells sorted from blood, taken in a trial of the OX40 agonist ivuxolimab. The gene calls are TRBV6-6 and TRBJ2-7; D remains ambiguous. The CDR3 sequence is CASSLVEFFGEQYF. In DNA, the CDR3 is TGTGCCAGCTCTCTAGTGGAGTTCTTCGGCGAGCAGTACTTC.